The 22 T cell receptor beta chains presented below share a single source sample, sequenced in a study of molecular identifiers for immune sequencing clone quantification. MiXCR, run by TCRdb on the PCR reads, gives a single entry per CDR3 protein. This table has roughly 71,000 distinct CDR3 sequences, approximately 18% appearing once. Sample: naive CD8+ T cells from blood, with Jurkat cell RNA spiked in. Subset reported: FACS-sorted CD8+CD4-CCR7+CD45RA+ naive T cells. These receptors were taken from a human donor in good health. Some libraries in this study had Jurkat cell RNA spiked in.

The sample holds many counts of this clonotype. The chain joins TRBV3-1 to TRBJ2-5; D is ambiguous. V gave up 0 bases and J gave up 7 bases, with 3 bases separating them. CDR1 and CDR2 from the germline V gene are LGHDT and YNNKEL (reference sequence). The CDR3 contains 11 residues. The CDR3, as DNA: TGTGCCAGCAGCCAAGATGCGACCCAGTACTTC. Amino acid sequence: CASSQDATQYF.

This chain uses TRBV12-5 with TRBJ2-1, with a weak D call TRBD2 (5 bases). The CDR3 sequence is 15 residues long. Germline V gene sequence: CDR1 LGHNT, CDR2 FRNRAP. V was cut by 7 bases and J by 4 bases, with 17 bases left in between. The chain's CDR3 is CASARAGSEYNEQFF. CDR3 bases: TGTGCTAGTGCCCGGGCGGGTAGCGAATACAATGAGCAGTTCTTC.

This clonotype was seen repeatedly, ten times or more. This rearrangement joins TRBV7-9 to TRBJ2-1; 7 bases line up with TRBD2. The CDR3 has 16 amino acids. Looked up from germline, CDR1 is SEHNR and CDR2 is FQNEAQ (reference sequence). The V and J ends lost 5 bases and 6 bases, in that order; junction bases with no gene match: 13. CDR3 nucleotides: TGTGCCAGCAGCATTTTAGCGGGCCCGACGATCAATGAGCAGTTCTTC. Translating gives CASSILAGPTINEQFF.

A remark on this clonotype: This may stem from a read error, because a much larger clone lies one nucleotide away. This CDR3 is missing its conserved last phenylalanine or tryptophan, likely due to a read error. CDR3 amino acids: CATSAGNEQFL. In DNA, the CDR3 is TGTGCCACCAGCGCGGGGAATGAGCAGTTCCTC. V gene TRBV24-1 combines with J gene TRBJ2-1; D is perhaps TRBD2 (6 bases). In germline, CDR1 is KGHDR, CDR2 SFDVKD. This CDR3 has 11 residues. V dropped 7 bases and J dropped 7 bases, with 7 bases sitting between them.

The chain combines TRBV7-9 with TRBJ2-1, with TRBD2 as a possible D gene (6 bases). Germline loops: CDR1 SEHNR, CDR2 FQNEAQ (reference sequence). Deletions cut 3 bases from V and 0 bases from J, with 15 bases between. The CDR3 length is 17 residues. The CDR3 here is CASSFSWEVLSYNEQFF. The CDR3 coding sequence is TGTGCCAGCAGCTTTTCGTGGGAGGTACTCTCCTACAATGAGCAGTTCTTC.

This clonotype was seen many times. V usage is TRBV4-1 and J usage is TRBJ2-4, with 9 positions matching TRBD1. This CDR3 is 16 amino acids long. Germline values: CDR1 MGHRA, CDR2 YSYEKL. With 1 base clipped from V and 1 base from J, the junction kept 2 bases outside the gene matches. Here the CDR3 reads CASSQVGTGAKNIQYF. CDR3 nucleotides: TGCGCCAGCAGCCAAGTCGGGACAGGGGCCAAAAACATTCAGTACTTC.

By share, this clonotype counts as medium-sized. This chain uses TRBV23-1 with TRBJ1-5; TRBD1 matches 10 bases. TRBV23-1 is an ORF; its function is uncertain. V was clipped by 0 bases and J by 6 bases; unmatched bases: 8. This CDR3 has 17 amino acids. The CDR3 nucleotides read TGCGCCAGCAGTCAATCGTGGGACAGGGGCAAAACTCAGCCCCAGCATTTT. This encodes CASSQSWDRGKTQPQHF.

There are many counts of this clonotype. V usage is TRBV2 and J usage is TRBJ2-1; D may be TRBD2 (6 bases). This CDR3 contains 11 residues. From germline, CDR1 is SNHLY and CDR2 FYNNEI. Trimming took 6 bases from V and 7 from J, leaving 7 bases between them. The CDR3 DNA follows: TGTGCCAGCAGGGAGGGTAATGAGCAGTTCTTC. Translation: CASREGNEQFF.

On this clonotype: A much larger clone differs by one base, so this may be a read error. The chain is built from TRBV11-1 and TRBJ2-2; D is uncertain. This CDR3 is built from 17 residues. V was pared by 2 bases and J by 6 bases, with 19 bases between. The germline gives CDR1 SGHAT, CDR2 FQDESV (reference sequence). In nucleotides, the CDR3 is TGTGCCAGCAGCTTATTCTTGGAGAGTCGTTCTGCCGGGGAGCTGTTTTTT. This sequence encodes CASSLFLESRSAGELFF.

The sample holds many counts of this clonotype. The chain is built from TRBV11-2 and TRBJ2-7, with TRBD2 matching 9 bases. Unmatched junction bases numbered 13, after V lost 7 bases and J lost 3 bases. Germline V gene lookup returns CDR1 SGHAT and CDR2 FQNNGV. The CDR3 runs to 16 residues. CDR3 sequence (DNA): TGTGCCAGCACCCCCGCAACCATAGCGGGAGTCTACGAGCAGTACTTC. It encodes CASTPATIAGVYEQYF. The full variable domain, rest sourced from reference TRBV11-2 and TRBJ2-7, is EAGVAQSPRYKIIEKRQSVAFWCNPISGHATLYWYQQILGQGPKLLIQFQNNGVVDDSQLPKDRFSAERLKGVDSTLKIQPAKLEDSAVYLCASTPATIAGVYEQYFGPGTRLTVT.

Details on this clonotype: A single base separates this from a much larger clone, so it may be a read error. The chain carries TRBV27 and TRBJ2-1; D is unclear. Germline V gene lookup returns CDR1 MNHEY and CDR2 SMNVEV (reference sequence). This CDR3 contains 14 residues. CDR3 sequence (DNA): TGTGCCAGCAGTTCATCGACTGAGTACAATGAGCAGCTCTTC. It codes for CASSSSTEYNEQLF.

This clonotype was detected many times. The V gene is TRBV4-1, the J gene TRBJ2-3; 8 positions agree with TRBD2. Germline V gene lookup returns CDR1 MGHRA and CDR2 YSYEKL. The V segment lost 8 bases and the J segment 2 bases; nucleotides outside the gene matches: 9. This CDR3 spans 15 amino acids. CDR3 region: CASGSTSGHTDTQYF. CDR3 in DNA: TGCGCCAGCGGCAGCACTAGCGGTCACACAGATACGCAGTATTTT.

This clonotype came up many times. V and J are TRBV7-6 and TRBJ2-5, with D possibly matching TRBD2 (6 bases). Germline CDR1 SGHVS, CDR2 FNYEAQ. V lost 2 bases and J 5 bases, leaving 12 bases between the germline ends. The CDR3 length is 14 residues. The CDR3 is CASSLYTGAETQYF. CDR3 nucleotide sequence: TGTGCCAGCAGCTTATATACGGGAGCCGAGACCCAGTACTTC.

This clonotype appeared many times. This chain uses TRBV14 with TRBJ2-3; 8 bases match TRBD2. The CDR3 is 18 amino acids. Trimming at V came to 4 bases and at J to 2 bases, leaving 14 bases not matched to a gene. Germline lookup yields CDR1 SGHDN and CDR2 FVKESK. The CDR3 region is CASSPRTGTRFYTDTQYF. CDR3 DNA: TGTGCCAGCAGCCCCCGGACCGGGACTAGATTTTACACAGATACGCAGTATTTT.

This clonotype showed up many times. The J gene is TRBJ2-1, the V gene TRBV27, with 7 bases matching TRBD2. CDR1 is MNHEY and CDR2 is SMNVEV in the germline V gene (reference sequence). The CDR3 is 14 amino acids. Trimming at V came to 1 base and at J to 9 bases, leaving 6 bases not matched to a gene. CDR3 nucleotides: TGTGCCAGCAGTTTATTGCGGGAGTCTGGTGAGCAGTTCTTC. This codes for CASSLLRESGEQFF.

Many counts were recorded for this clonotype. This chain joins TRBV20-1 and TRBJ2-3; D may correspond to TRBD1 or TRBD2 (5 bases each). Germline values: CDR1 DFQATT, CDR2 SNEGSKA (reference sequence). Trimming pared 1 base from V and 2 bases from J, leaving 7 bases between. CDR3 length: 13 residues. The CDR3, as DNA: TGCAGTGCTAGAGGGGACCACACAGATACGCAGTATTTT. Amino acid sequence: CSARGDHTDTQYF.

As to this clonotype: A much larger clone sits a single nucleotide away, making a read error possible. The V call is TRBV28, the J call TRBJ2-3; TRBD1 aligns across 7 bases. Germline CDR1 is MDHEN and CDR2 is SYDVKM. The ends lost 6 bases at V and 2 bases at J; junction bases unmatched: 11. The CDR3 is made up of 16 amino acids. The CDR3 DNA reads TGTGCCAGCAGCCCGCGGTGGGACAGTCCCACAGATACGCAGTATTTT. It translates to CASSPRWDSPTDTQYF.

Comment on this clonotype: A read error is possible here, since a much larger clone lies one base away. The CDR3 sequence is CVSSYRPPDKVYGYTF. The CDR3 region has the DNA TGTGTCAGCAGTTACCGGCCCCCGGATAAAGTCTATGGCTACACCTTC. The chain is built from TRBV6-5 and TRBJ1-2; D is ambiguous. This CDR3 has 16 residues. Germline CDR1 MNHEY, CDR2 SVGAGI.

The sample holds many counts of this clonotype. This rearrangement joins TRBV6-5 to TRBJ2-7, with 8 bases that match TRBD2. The V and J ends lost 2 bases and 3 bases, in that order; junction bases with no gene match: 6. This CDR3 is 15 amino acids long. Germline values: CDR1 MNHEY, CDR2 SVGAGI. In nucleotides, the CDR3 is TGTGCCAGCAGTTACGCATTAAGCGGGAGCTACGAGCAGTACTTC. Translation gives CASSYALSGSYEQYF.

Many counts were recorded for this clonotype. The V and J genes are TRBV4-2 and TRBJ2-1, with D perhaps matching TRBD1 or TRBD2 (5 bases each). CDR3 length: 15 amino acids. The germline V gene encodes CDR1 LGHNA and CDR2 YNFKEQ. Trimming left V 1 base short and J 6 bases short, with 13 bases between. CDR3 in amino acids: CASSQGVGTPNEQFF. The CDR3 nucleotides are TGTGCCAGCAGCCAAGGGGTCGGGACCCCCAATGAGCAGTTCTTC.

This clonotype was counted ten times or more. The V and J genes are TRBV7-6 and TRBJ1-1; D unresolved. CDR1 SGHVS and CDR2 FNYEAQ come from the germline V gene. CDR3 length: 14 amino acids. Trimming took off 2 bases at V and 0 bases at J, with 7 bases between the two ends. This chain's CDR3 is CASSLTDLNTEAFF. The DNA of the CDR3 is TGTGCCAGCAGCTTAACAGATTTGAACACTGAAGCTTTCTTT.

This clonotype occurred a few times. This chain links TRBV27 with TRBJ2-1; TRBD2 aligns across 11 bases. Germline loops: CDR1 MNHEY, CDR2 SMNVEV (reference sequence). The CDR3 runs 16 residues. The trim removed 5 bases at V and 3 bases at J, leaving 6 bases unmatched. The CDR3 here is CASSPLGLAGYNEQFF. DNA for the CDR3: TGTGCCAGCAGTCCCCTTGGACTAGCGGGCTACAATGAGCAGTTCTTC.